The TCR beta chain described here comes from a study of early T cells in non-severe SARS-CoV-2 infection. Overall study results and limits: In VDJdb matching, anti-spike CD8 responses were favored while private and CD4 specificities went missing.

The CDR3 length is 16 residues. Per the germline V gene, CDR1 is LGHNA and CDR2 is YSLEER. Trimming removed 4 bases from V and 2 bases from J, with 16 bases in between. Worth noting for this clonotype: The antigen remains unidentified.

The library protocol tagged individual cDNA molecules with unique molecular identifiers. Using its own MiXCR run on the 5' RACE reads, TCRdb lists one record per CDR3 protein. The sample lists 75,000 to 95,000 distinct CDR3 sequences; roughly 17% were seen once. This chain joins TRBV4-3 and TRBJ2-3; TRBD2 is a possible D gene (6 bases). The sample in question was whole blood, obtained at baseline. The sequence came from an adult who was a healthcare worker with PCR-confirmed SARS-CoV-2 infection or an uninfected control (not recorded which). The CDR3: CASSRYGTPYTDTQYF. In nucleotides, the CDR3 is TGCGCCAGCAGCCGATACGGGACTCCGTACACAGATACGCAGTATTTT.